These T cell receptor beta chains were read from a single sample in a study of blood T cells in healthy people across ages. TCRdb processed the 5' RACE reads anew with MiXCR; each CDR3 protein has one entry. The sample contains about 1.6 million distinct CDR3 sequences, 30% to 35% of which appear only once. The source material was blood. The receptors stem from a woman aged 25 to 39 in good health. Both conserved end residues are part of each CDR3. The D gene is left open where the match is weak. Rows give clone size only sometimes, using once, few, many, or a class for an expanded clone.

J: TRBJ2-1
size: -
D: TRBD1
V: TRBV7-7
DNA: TGTGCCAGCGCCCGGGACAGCTACAATGAGCAGTTCTTC
CDR3: CASARDSYNEQFF

J: TRBJ1-1
size: -
D: TRBD1
V: TRBV6-6
DNA: TGTGCCAGCAGTTACCCCGGGACAGGGATCAGGAACACTGAAGCTTTCTTT
CDR3: CASSYPGTGIRNTEAFF

J: TRBJ2-3
size: few
D: TRBD2
V: TRBV12-3/TRBV12-4
DNA: TGTGCCAGCAGTTTCTCCCTAGCGGGGTACACAGATACGCAGTATTTT
CDR3: CASSFSLAGYTDTQYF

J: TRBJ2-2
size: -
D: -
V: TRBV20-1
DNA: TGCAGTGCTAGAGATGCTAGACTAGCAGGGGCCGGGGAGCTGTTTTTT
CDR3: CSARDARLAGAGELFF

J: TRBJ1-2
size: -
D: -
V: TRBV2
DNA: TGTGCCAGCATTATTGTCCCAAACTATGGCTACACCTTC
CDR3: CASIIVPNYGYTF

J: TRBJ1-1
size: -
D: -
V: TRBV6-1
DNA: TGTGCCAGCAGTGAACATCCCGACGGTCGCACTGAAGCTTTCTTT
CDR3: CASSEHPDGRTEAFF

J: TRBJ1-2
size: -
D: TRBD1
V: TRBV29-1
DNA: TGCAGCGTTGGGTCGTGGGGACAGTCATTAGGCTATGGCTACACCTTC
CDR3: CSVGSWGQSLGYGYTF

J: TRBJ1-4
size: -
D: -
V: TRBV4-2
DNA: TGTGCCAGCAGCCAAGATCTGGCGGGGCGAATTGAAAAACTGTTTTTT
CDR3: CASSQDLAGRIEKLFF

J: TRBJ2-2
size: -
D: TRBD2
V: TRBV20-1
DNA: TGCAGTGCTAGGACTAGCGGCCCTAACACCGGGGAGCTGTTTTTT
CDR3: CSARTSGPNTGELFF

J: TRBJ2-3
size: -
D: -
V: TRBV28
DNA: TGTGCCAGCAGTTTTTCCCCCGGGACAAGTAGTACAGATACGCAGTATTTT
CDR3: CASSFSPGTSSTDTQYF

J: TRBJ2-7
size: -
D: -
V: TRBV10-1
DNA: TGCGCCAGCATCCCAGCCCCTACCTACGAGCAGTACTTC
CDR3: CASIPAPTYEQYF

J: TRBJ2-7
size: few
D: TRBD2
V: TRBV4-1
DNA: TGCGCCAGCAGCCAAGTGGGGCGCGGGGGTAGGGAGCAGTACTTC
CDR3: CASSQVGRGGREQYF

J: TRBJ2-3
size: few
D: TRBD1
V: TRBV5-4
DNA: TGTGCCAGCAGCCCTGCCTTCAGGGGGCCCAATATAAATACGCAGTATTTT
CDR3: CASSPAFRGPNINTQYF

J: TRBJ1-5
size: -
D: -
V: TRBV13
DNA: TGTGCCAGCAGCTGGGGCCGTTATAGCAATCAGCCCCAGCATTTT
CDR3: CASSWGRYSNQPQHF

J: TRBJ2-1
size: few
D: -
V: TRBV7-6
DNA: TGTGCCAGCAGCTTACAACTAGGGGTTTACAATGAGCAGTTCTTC
CDR3: CASSLQLGVYNEQFF

J: TRBJ2-7
size: -
D: -
V: TRBV9
DNA: TGTGCCAGCAGCGTAGGGGACACCATATCCTACGAGCAGTACTTC
CDR3: CASSVGDTISYEQYF

J: TRBJ1-5
size: few
D: TRBD1
V: TRBV20-1
DNA: TGCAGTGCCGCCGGGACAGGGTTGTTGCCCCAGCATTTT
CDR3: CSAAGTGLLPQHF

J: TRBJ1-1
size: -
D: -
V: TRBV6-1
DNA: TGTGCCAGCAGTGAAAGGGCCAACACTGAAGCTTTCTTT
CDR3: CASSERANTEAFF

J: TRBJ2-1
size: few
D: TRBD1
V: TRBV7-9
DNA: TGTGCCAGCAGCTTAGAACAGGGGACCTCCTACAATGAGCAGTTCTTC
CDR3: CASSLEQGTSYNEQFF

J: TRBJ1-2
size: -
D: -
V: TRBV5-1
DNA: TGCGCCAGCAGCTTGGGGACAGACTATACCGACTATGGCTACACCTTC
CDR3: CASSLGTDYTDYGYTF

J: TRBJ1-2
size: -
D: TRBD1
V: TRBV29-1
DNA: TGCAGCGCTGGGACAGGGGATAGCTATGGCTACACCTTC
CDR3: CSAGTGDSYGYTF

J: TRBJ2-3
size: few
D: -
V: TRBV5-1
DNA: TGCGCCAGCAGCTCCAGACAGGCCGGCACAGATACGCAGTATTTT
CDR3: CASSSRQAGTDTQYF

J: TRBJ2-7
size: -
D: -
V: TRBV7-9
DNA: TGTGCCAGCAGCAGAGCGACTAAAGGACATGAGCAGTACTTC
CDR3: CASSRATKGHEQYF

J: TRBJ2-4
size: -
D: -
V: TRBV11-2
DNA: TGTGGCAGCAGCTTTTCAGTTCCAGGATGGAACATTCAGTACTTC
CDR3: CGSSFSVPGWNIQYF

J: TRBJ1-1
size: many
D: -
V: TRBV12-3/TRBV12-4
DNA: TGTGCCAGCAGTTGGACAGAGAACACTGAAGCTTTCTTT
CDR3: CASSWTENTEAFF

J: TRBJ2-7
size: once
D: -
V: TRBV6-6
DNA: TGTGCCGGCAGTTACGGCCTGTACTACGAGCAGTACTTC
CDR3: CAGSYGLYYEQYF

J: TRBJ2-1
size: -
D: -
V: TRBV7-3
DNA: TGTGCCAGCAGCTTAACGCTCATATCTGAGCAGTTCTTC
CDR3: CASSLTLISEQFF

J: TRBJ2-7
size: few
D: -
V: TRBV9
DNA: TGTGCCAGCAGCGCCCGACAGGAACCCTACGAGCAGTACTTC
CDR3: CASSARQEPYEQYF

J: TRBJ2-7
size: few
D: -
V: TRBV7-6
DNA: TGTGCCAGCAGCTTAGCCTCCGGGGCTGAGGAGCAGTACTTC
CDR3: CASSLASGAEEQYF

J: TRBJ2-1
size: few
D: -
V: TRBV28
DNA: TGTGCCAGCAGTTCCCAAGGGGAGTTCCTGTACAATGAGCAGTTCTTC
CDR3: CASSSQGEFLYNEQFF

J: TRBJ2-1
size: few
D: -
V: TRBV28
DNA: TGTGGCAGCAGTTTAGAGGGTAACAATGAGCAGTTCTTC
CDR3: CGSSLEGNNEQFF

J: TRBJ2-3
size: -
D: -
V: TRBV20-1
DNA: TGCAGTGCTAGAGCCGCTACGGGACTTTACTCAGATACGCAGTATTTT
CDR3: CSARAATGLYSDTQYF

J: TRBJ1-2
size: few
D: TRBD1
V: TRBV7-9
DNA: TGTGCCAGCAGCTACCCGGGACAGGACAATAACTATGGCTACACCTTC
CDR3: CASSYPGQDNNYGYTF

J: TRBJ2-1
size: few
D: TRBD1
V: TRBV12-3/TRBV12-4
DNA: TGTGCCAGCAGTCGGGGGGAGACAGGGGGCAATGAGCAGTTCTTC
CDR3: CASSRGETGGNEQFF

J: TRBJ2-5
size: many
D: -
V: TRBV5-5
DNA: TGTGCCAGCAGCACCAGGGTAGATGCAGAGACCCAGTACTTC
CDR3: CASSTRVDAETQYF

J: TRBJ2-5
size: many
D: TRBD1
V: TRBV7-8
DNA: TGTGCCAGCAGCCAGACAGGGGGCGCGGGAGAGACCCAGTACTTC
CDR3: CASSQTGGAGETQYF

J: TRBJ1-2
size: few
D: -
V: TRBV27
DNA: TGTGCCAGCAGTCCGGGTTCGGGGGTTGGCTACACCTTC
CDR3: CASSPGSGVGYTF

J: TRBJ2-1
size: -
D: TRBD2
V: TRBV20-1
DNA: TGCAGTGCTAGAGAGCGGGGGTTCTGGAGTGAGCAGTTCTTC
CDR3: CSARERGFWSEQFF

J: TRBJ2-7
size: -
D: TRBD1
V: TRBV3-1
DNA: TGTGCCAGCAGCCAAGGAAGCACTACAGGGGTCGAGCAGTACTTC
CDR3: CASSQGSTTGVEQYF

J: TRBJ2-3
size: once
D: -
V: TRBV5-1
DNA: TGCGCCAGCAGCCATAGACAGTCCACAGATACGCAGTATTTT
CDR3: CASSHRQSTDTQYF

J: TRBJ2-1
size: -
D: -
V: TRBV6-6
DNA: TGTGCCAGCAGTTACGAGGGGCTTTACAATGAGCGGTTCTTC
CDR3: CASSYEGLYNERFF

J: TRBJ2-1
size: -
D: -
V: TRBV29-1
DNA: TGCAGCGTTGTCCTTACCTGGGATGAGCAGTTCTTC
CDR3: CSVVLTWDEQFF

J: TRBJ2-2
size: -
D: TRBD1
V: TRBV29-1
DNA: TGCAGCGTTCGACAGGGGGTCGGGGAGCTGTTTTTT
CDR3: CSVRQGVGELFF

J: TRBJ2-3
size: -
D: TRBD2
V: TRBV27
DNA: TGTGCCAGCGGGCGTAGCGGGGGATTCACAGATACGCAGTATTTT
CDR3: CASGRSGGFTDTQYF

J: TRBJ2-7
size: -
D: TRBD1
V: TRBV20-1
DNA: TGCAGTGCTAGAAACCAAGTGACGGGACAGGGAGGCGAGCAGTACTTC
CDR3: CSARNQVTGQGGEQYF

J: TRBJ2-7
size: -
D: TRBD2
V: TRBV20-1
DNA: TGCAGTGCTAGGGACGGGGCTAGCGGATCCTACGAGCAGTACTTC
CDR3: CSARDGASGSYEQYF

J: TRBJ2-7
size: many
D: TRBD1
V: TRBV4-1
DNA: TGTGCCAGCAGTCAACCCCGGGACAGATCCTACGAGCAGTACTTC
CDR3: CASSQPRDRSYEQYF

J: TRBJ2-5
size: -
D: -
V: TRBV7-2
DNA: TGTGCCAACAGCTTATCAGGGGAAGAGACCCAGTACTTC
CDR3: CANSLSGEETQYF